These T cell receptor beta chains were read from a single sample in a study of technical replicates of blood from a handful of donors. Here immunoSEQ multiplex PCR was the method, and the copy in TCRdb shows in-frame clones only, minus some. The table includes roughly 82,000 clones, 96% detected once. Sequencing used T cells isolated from PBMCs. The receptors derive from a human donor in good health. Each CDR3 is given with its conserved first and last residue. D genes are given only for firm matches. Size is omitted from some rows. Given values are once, few, many or a class for expanded clones.

V gene	J gene	clone size	D gene	CDR3 protein	CDR3 DNA
TRBV27	TRBJ2-7	-	TRBD1	CASSSLLPGQGYSEQYF	TGTGCCAGCAGTTCTTTATTACCGGGACAGGGGTATTCGGAGCAGTACTTC
TRBV9	TRBJ2-2	-	-	CASSYLAAANTGELFF	TGTGCCAGCAGCTACCTCGCAGCGGCGAACACCGGGGAGCTGTTTTTT
TRBV15	TRBJ2-3	-	TRBD2	CATSTKLAGGTDTQYF	TGTGCCACCAGCACCAAACTAGCGGGAGGGACAGATACGCAGTATTTT
TRBV19	TRBJ1-2	-	-	CASSIGTSGYGYTF	TGTGCCAGTAGTATTGGGACATCAGGCTATGGCTACACCTTC
TRBV30	TRBJ1-2	-	-	CAWSVEPDYGYTF	TGTGCCTGGAGTGTTGAGCCTGACTATGGCTACACCTTC
TRBV28	TRBJ2-6	-	-	CASRVAGANVLTF	TGTGCCAGCAGGGTAGCTGGGGCCAACGTCCTGACTTTC
TRBV18	TRBJ1-5	-	-	CASSPRPGSNQPQHF	TGTGCCAGCTCACCACGACCAGGGAGCAATCAGCCCCAGCATTTT
TRBV7-2	TRBJ1-1	-	-	CASSYLYSNTEAFF	TGTGCCAGCAGCTATTTGTACAGTAACACTGAAGCTTTCTTT
TRBV28	TRBJ1-2	-	-	CASRPEGRSYGYTF	TGTGCCAGCAGGCCGGAGGGACGAAGCTATGGCTACACCTTC
TRBV18	TRBJ2-7	-	TRBD1	CASSPPTGSMDEQYF	TGTGCCAGCTCACCACCGACAGGGTCCATGGACGAGCAGTACTTC
TRBV11-3	TRBJ2-1	-	TRBD2	CASSRGLAGSRYNEQFF	TGTGCCAGCAGCAGGGGACTAGCGGGATCGAGATACAATGAGCAGTTCTTC
TRBV4-1	TRBJ2-2	-	TRBD2	CASSQAVAGGADRELFF	TGCGCCAGCAGCCAAGCGGTAGCGGGGGGCGCGGATAGGGAGCTGTTTTTT
TRBV4-3	TRBJ1-5	-	-	CASSQKTGFNQPQHF	TGCGCCAGCAGCCAAAAAACAGGATTCAATCAGCCCCAGCATTTT
TRBV30	TRBJ1-5	-	TRBD1	CAWSLGDSLSYSNQPQHF	TGTGCCTGGAGCTTAGGGGACAGCCTATCCTATAGCAATCAGCCCCAGCATTTT
TRBV4-2	TRBJ1-1	few	-	CASSQDPRQANTEAFF	TGTGCCAGCAGCCAAGATCCCCGACAAGCGAACACTGAAGCTTTCTTT
TRBV9	TRBJ2-6	-	TRBD1	CASRPEGAPGANVLTF	TGTGCCAGCCGACCCGAGGGGGCGCCAGGGGCCAACGTCCTGACTTTC
TRBV5-6	TRBJ1-1	-	-	CASRAGTDTEAFF	TGTGCCAGCAGGGCTGGGACTGACACTGAAGCTTTCTTT
TRBV19	TRBJ2-7	-	-	CASSMEGGNYEQYF	TGTGCCAGTAGTATGGAGGGCGGAAACTACGAGCAGTACTTC